The 28 T cell receptor beta chains below come from one sample, sequenced in a study of blood T cell repertoires in COVID-19. The protocol was immunoSEQ multiplex PCR, while the TCRdb copy is restricted to in-frame clones and leaves out a portion. Seen here are nearly 350,000 clones, around 91% observed once, and the top ten hold roughly 3.5%. The sample taken for sequencing was peripheral blood. All receptors derive from a woman younger than 35 who had recovered from COVID-19.

This clone was recorded once. For the CDR3, the DNA is TGTGCCAGCAGGGGGACTAGCGTGACGCAGTATTTT. Translating gives CASRGTSVTQYF. The chain joins TRBV6-6 to TRBJ2-3, with 10 bases lining up with TRBD2. Per germline, CDR1 MNHNY and CDR2 SVGAGI (reference sequence). CDR3 length: 12 amino acids. The V and J ends lost 6 bases and 9 bases, in that order; junction bases with no gene match: 3.

V gene TRBV3-1 (or the pseudogene TRBV3-2) combines with J gene TRBJ1-3; D call uncertain. The CDR3 length is 16 residues. CDR1 is LGHDT, CDR2 YNNKEL, per germline (reference sequence). Trimming removed 1 base from V and 0 bases from J, with 10 bases in between. This CDR3 reads CASSQGRRISGNTIYF. CDR3 DNA: TGTGCCAGCAGCCAAGGTCGGAGGATCTCTGGAAACACCATATATTTT.

The V gene is TRBV25-1, the J gene TRBJ2-7, with D perhaps TRBD1 (5 bases). The CDR3 covers 9 residues. Per germline, CDR1 MGHDK and CDR2 SYGVNS. The chain's CDR3 is CASSESGSV. Here the CDR3 DNA reads TGTGCCAGCAGTGAATCAGGGTCCGTC.

The genes are TRBV27 and TRBJ1-1; D possibly corresponds to TRBD1 (6 bases). Germline CDR1 is MNHEY and CDR2 is SMNVEV (reference sequence). With 6 bases removed from V and 0 bases from J, the gap between germline ends came to 11 bases. CDR3 length equals 14 residues. CDR3 nucleotides: TGTGCCAGCAGCCGACAGGTACTGAACACTGAAGCTTTCTTT. Amino acid sequence: CASSRQVLNTEAFF.

This sequence joins TRBV28 and TRBJ1-5; no clear D gene. Trimming took off 2 bases at V and 1 base at J, with 9 bases between the two ends. The CDR3 is made up of 15 amino acids. Germline lookup yields CDR1 MDHEN and CDR2 SYDVKM. CDR3 loop: CASSLKGRSNQPQHF. For the CDR3, the DNA is TGTGCCAGCAGTTTAAAAGGGAGGAGCAATCAGCCCCAGCATTTT. Variable domain in full (rest from reference TRBV28 and TRBJ1-5): DVKVTQSSRYLVKRTGEKVFLECVQDMDHENMFWYRQDPGLGLRLIYFSYDVKMKEKGDIPEGYSVSREKKERFSLILESASTNQTSMYLCASSLKGRSNQPQHFGDGTRLSIL.

The chain is built from TRBV4-3 and TRBJ2-1; D is ambiguous. Trimming pared 0 bases from V and 8 bases from J, leaving 8 bases between. This CDR3 region has 13 residues. Germline V CDR1 and CDR2: LGHNA, YSLEER. This CDR3 is CASSQEAQHEQFF. CDR3 coding DNA: TGCGCCAGCAGCCAAGAAGCCCAACATGAGCAGTTCTTC.

This sequence joins TRBV30 and TRBJ1-1, with TRBD1 matching over 7 bases. The V gene end was trimmed by 8 bases and the J gene end by 2 bases; junction bases not matched to a gene: 5. The CDR3 has 12 residues. Per germline, CDR1 GTSNPN and CDR2 SVGIG (reference sequence). DNA of the CDR3: TGTGCCGGAGGACAGGTCAACACTGAAGCTTTCTTT. Protein: CAGGQVNTEAFF.

The genes are TRBV7-9 and TRBJ1-4; D unclear. Trimming took 5 bases from V and 3 from J, leaving 10 bases between them. Germline CDR1 reads SEHNR; CDR2 reads FQNEAQ (reference sequence). CDR3 length: 14 amino acids. CDR3 residues: CASSPVSPNEKLFF. In DNA form, the CDR3 reads TGTGCCAGCAGCCCGGTTAGCCCTAATGAAAAACTGTTTTTT.

CDR3: CASSGGDTDTQYF. DNA for the CDR3: TGTGCCAGCAGCGGTGGAGACACAGATACGCAGTATTTT. V is TRBV7-9 and J is TRBJ2-3; D unresolved. Trimming cost V 5 bases and J 2 bases, with 8 bases left between them. The CDR3 runs 13 residues. Per the germline V gene, CDR1 is SEHNR and CDR2 is FQNEAQ (reference sequence).

This sequence joins TRBV24-1 and TRBJ1-2; possibly TRBD1 for D (5 bases). The V end was cut by 5 bases, the J end by 1 base, with 16 bases between. This CDR3 comprises 16 residues. Germline V gene lookup returns CDR1 KGHDR and CDR2 SFDVKD. The CDR3 region is CATSGPTQEFNYGYTF. The DNA of the CDR3 is TGTGCCACCAGTGGCCCCACACAGGAGTTTAACTATGGCTACACCTTC.

The J gene is TRBJ2-2, the V gene TRBV19; possibly TRBD2 for D (6 bases). V lost 5 bases and J lost 7, with 20 bases in between. Per germline, CDR1 LNHDA and CDR2 SQIVND (reference sequence). The CDR3 runs 16 residues. The chain's CDR3 is CASSPIGGGMVGELFF. The CDR3 coding sequence is TGTGCCAGTAGTCCCATAGGAGGCGGGATGGTCGGGGAGCTGTTTTTT.

The chain carries TRBV10-1 and TRBJ2-1, with TRBD1 identical over 8 bases. The CDR3 runs to 15 residues. V trimming: 6 bases; J trimming: 4 bases; junction bases outside the gene matches: 8. From germline, CDR1 is WNHNN and CDR2 SYGVQD (reference sequence). CDR3 DNA: TGCGCCAGCAGCCCTGGACAGGGCATTTACAATGAGCAGTTCTTC. Its protein is CASSPGQGIYNEQFF.

This chain links TRBV6-5 with TRBJ2-3; TRBD2 matches at 9 bases. Germline V gene data show CDR1 as MNHEY and CDR2 as SVGAGI. The CDR3 extends over 13 amino acids. Trimming removed 7 bases from V and 4 bases from J; junction bases left unmatched: 3. The CDR3 spells CASNLAGPDTQYF. The DNA for the CDR3 is TGTGCCAGCAATCTAGCGGGGCCAGATACGCAGTATTTT.

This chain uses TRBV5-1 with TRBJ2-2; 7 bases agree with TRBD2. V lost 5 bases and J lost 2; bases outside the gene matches: 6. The CDR3 length is 15 residues. Looked up from germline, CDR1 is SGHRS and CDR2 is YFSETQ. The CDR3 DNA sequence: TGCGCCAGCAGGGGGAGCGGGACCAACACCGGGGAGCTGTTTTTT. Protein sequence: CASRGSGTNTGELFF.

The chain carries TRBV9 and TRBJ2-2; D might be TRBD2 (6 bases). The germline gives CDR1 SGDLS, CDR2 YYNGEE. The CDR3 runs 14 residues. Trimming left V 7 bases short and J 7 bases short, with 17 bases between. Here the CDR3 DNA reads TGTGCCAGCTCTTCTAGCGTGGACGGCGGGGAGCTGTTTTTT. Protein sequence: CASSSSVDGGELFF.

The CDR3 nucleotides read TGTGCCAGCAGGCAGACAGTTCCATTGGGCTACACCTTC. The encoded protein is CASRQTVPLGYTF. J is TRBJ1-2 and V is TRBV7-2; possible D gene TRBD1, 5 bases. The CDR3 loop spans 13 amino acids. The V end lost 6 bases, the J end lost 8 bases, and 16 bases lay between the germline ends. Germline CDR1 SGHTA, CDR2 FQGNSA. The complete variable domain, with remaining parts taken from reference TRBV7-2 and TRBJ1-2, reads GAGVSQSPSNKVTEKGKDVELRCDPISGHTALYWYRQSLGQGLEFLIYFQGNSAPDKSGLPSDRFSAERTGGSVSTLTIQRTQQEDSAVYLCASRQTVPLGYTFGSGTRLTVV.

This sequence joins TRBV5-1 and TRBJ1-5; a possible D gene is TRBD1 (6 bases). The germline gives CDR1 SGHRS, CDR2 YFSETQ. This CDR3 contains 15 residues. Trimming stripped 4 bases from V and 2 bases from J, with 13 bases between. CDR3 DNA: TGCGCCAGCAGCCCATCAGGGGTGGGCAATCAGCCCCAGCATTTT. It yields the protein CASSPSGVGNQPQHF.

This clone was counted once. This CDR3 is CASSFRVRRNTGELFF. The DNA of the CDR3 is TGTGCCAGCAGTTTCCGCGTACGAAGGAACACCGGGGAGCTGTTTTTT. J is TRBJ2-2 and V is TRBV6-6; D gene unclear. The germline gives CDR1 MNHNY, CDR2 SVGAGI (reference sequence). V was trimmed by 4 bases and J by 1 base, leaving 13 bases between them. The CDR3 extends over 16 amino acids.

The chain has TRBV5-5 and TRBJ2-7, with 7 bases that match TRBD1. V shed 1 base and J 3 bases; nucleotides not matched to a gene: 10. CDR1 is SGHKS, CDR2 YYEKEE, per germline (reference sequence). The CDR3 has 16 residues. The CDR3 DNA reads as TGTGCCAGCAGCTTGAGGCCTAGGGACAGAAGCTACGAGCAGTACGTC. This encodes CASSLRPRDRSYEQYV.

This chain uses TRBV5-6 with TRBJ2-7; 9 positions agree with TRBD1. Germline CDR1 is SGHDT and CDR2 is YYEEEE. The CDR3 is 15 residues long. The V gene end was trimmed by 0 bases and the J gene end by 7 bases; junction bases not matched to a gene: 8. The DNA for the CDR3 is TGTGCCAGCAGCTTGGCCGGGGACAGGGTCGGTGAGCAGTACGTC. Translating gives CASSLAGDRVGEQYV.

The CDR3 nucleotides are TGTGCCATCAGTGAGTCCGGATACGGGTCACCCCTCCACTTT. Protein product: CAISESGYGSPLHF. V gene TRBV10-3 combines with J gene TRBJ1-6, with D hard to call. CDR3 length: 14 residues. Between the trimmed V and J ends, which lost 0 bases and 10 bases, there was a span of 10 bases. Germline CDR1 ENHRY, CDR2 SYGVKD.

In regard to this clone: One end of the junction varies from germline; a read error may be responsible. The chain has TRBV6-6 and TRBJ2-1; tentative D call: TRBD1 (6 bases). The germline V gene encodes CDR1 MNHNY and CDR2 SVGAGI (reference sequence). The CDR3 covers 16 residues. The CDR3 is CASSWGPPRPYNEQFF. CDR3 nucleotide sequence: TGTGCCAGCAGTTGGGGGCCACCACGCCCCTATAATGAGCAGTTCTTC.

This clone was observed once. The chain combines TRBV15 with TRBJ2-7; 7 bases align to TRBD1. CDR1 LNHNV and CDR2 YYDKDF come from the germline V gene (reference sequence). The CDR3 has 16 amino acids. After removal of 3 bases from V and 3 bases from J, the junction contained 11 bases not matched to a gene. The CDR3 protein is CATSRIVRDSYYEQYV. The CDR3 region has the DNA TGTGCCACCAGCAGGATCGTCCGGGACAGCTACTACGAGCAGTACGTC.

V gene TRBV7-9 combines with J gene TRBJ1-2; D might be TRBD1 (5 bases). The V gene lost 1 base and the J gene lost 1 base, with 13 bases spanning the gap. Germline CDR1 SEHNR, CDR2 FQNEAQ (reference sequence). The CDR3 contains 16 residues. CDR3 in amino acids: CASSLGGQLNNYGYTF. CDR3 in DNA: TGTGCCAGCAGCTTAGGAGGACAACTTAATAACTATGGCTACACCTTC.

In its sample, this clone was seen once. The chain uses TRBV11-3 and TRBJ2-2, with 15 nucleotides matching TRBD2. The CDR3 consists of 19 residues. With 4 bases clipped from V and 2 bases from J, the junction kept 8 bases outside the gene matches. The germline V gene has CDR1 SGHNT and CDR2 YENEEA. The CDR3 loop reads CASSSWTSGRGYNTGELFF. The CDR3 DNA sequence: TGTGCCAGCAGCTCCTGGACTAGCGGGAGGGGTTATAACACCGGGGAGCTGTTTTTT.

The chain couples TRBV27 to TRBJ2-1; 10 bases map to TRBD2. The CDR3 runs to 16 residues. Trimming removed 1 base from V and 9 bases from J; junction bases left unmatched: 9. Germline V gene lookup returns CDR1 MNHEY and CDR2 SMNVEV (reference sequence). CDR3 in DNA: TGTGCCAGCAGTTTATTGCAGGCTAGCGGGAGCGGTGAGCAGTTCTTC. It is translated as CASSLLQASGSGEQFF.

The CDR3 DNA reads as TGTGCCAGCGGAACTAGCAGGGTCATTGATGAAAAACTGTTTTTT. Translated, it gives CASGTSRVIDEKLFF. The rearrangement links TRBV7-9 to TRBJ1-4; tentative D call: TRBD1 (5 bases). The CDR3 totals 15 residues. Germline CDR1 and CDR2: SEHNR and FQNEAQ (reference sequence). The ends were cut back, 8 bases at V and 6 bases at J, with 19 bases in the middle.

Many counts were recorded for this clone. V is TRBV5-8 and J is TRBJ2-1, with 10 bases matching TRBD2. The germline gives CDR1 SGHTS, CDR2 YDEGEE. V lost 0 bases to trimming and J lost 3 bases; unmatched junction nucleotides: 6. The CDR3 contains 17 residues. CDR3 sequence: CASSLVLAGNLYNEQFF. DNA for the CDR3: TGTGCCAGCAGCTTGGTACTAGCGGGGAACCTCTACAATGAGCAGTTCTTC.